This record concerns one T cell receptor beta chain sequence. This clone showed up just once. The antigen this receptor binds is unknown. One base away there is no much larger clone; base qualities are not given. Each collaborating institution followed its own protocols to collect whole blood in K2EDTA tubes. For TCRbeta analysis, collaborator samples were shipped as frozen whole blood, as isolated PBMCs, or as DNA extracted from either sample type. This sample was taken from a study of blood T cell repertoires in COVID-19 (dated by TCRdb to about 2020). Background on the whole study: Samples covering the acute and convalescent phases of COVID-19 were provided by collaborators in the United States, Italy and Spain. Where HLA class I and class II types were available, the types were taken from metadata supplied by the sample provider, not from assay-based typing. The sample metadata nearly always contained a de-identified subject ID, COVID-19 status, age in years and sex. Samples were obtained from the ongoing ImmuneRACE study (first 160 participants) and from 1,200 or so subjects provided by 6 global collaborators. Deeply sampled blood TCRbeta repertoires from subjects exposed to, actively infected with, or recovered from COVID-19 were included in the dataset. The repertoires were made available in a free public database intended to serve as a resource for research on the immune response to SARS-CoV-2. The prospective study material was composed of cDNA or gDNA derived from T cells, B-cell-depleted T cells, or PBMCs.

For this chain, trimming is 3 bases at the V end and 6 bases at the J end, and the number of junction bases without a gene match is 13. Counted from cysteine to phenylalanine, this CDR3 has 17 amino acids. The entry retains the CDR3 DNA only, 51 bases that are in frame from base 1. The germline V gene encodes CDR1 KGHDR and CDR2 SFDVKD. TCRbeta CDR3 regions were amplified from genomic DNA using the immunoSEQ Assay, a bias-controlled multiplex PCR. Processing in the source paper ran as follows. The number of nucleated cells in each sample was estimated from the amplification of reference gene primers within the assay. To quantify the absolute abundance of each unique TCRbeta CDR3 rearrangement, sequence reads were collapsed and filtered. For each sample, productive Simpson clonality was calculated as the square root of Simpson's diversity index over productive rearrangements. TCRdb took this table from immuneACCESS and kept in-frame rearrangements with V and J called. Such tables lack part of the clones; where checked against another copy, unresolved V genes explain under half of the gap, and the rest is unexplained. The V and J calls and clone size are taken from that table; D and trimming were inferred from the DNA. The sample yields 53,000 or so clones; 79% were counted once. Together, the top ten hold approximately 3.8% of the sample.

The study at large found these results: Clinical and demographic metadata were provided uncurated, with the amount varying by source and participant.

The receptor comes from a man in his 60s with acute or convalescent COVID-19. The chain is assembled from TRBV24-1 and TRBJ2-3, and TRBD2 matches 8 of the central bases. Material: peripheral blood. The nucleotide sequence reads as follows: TGTGCCACCAGTGATCCTCCGGGAGGGGCGAGAACGGATACGCAGTATTTT. Its product reads: CATSDPPGGARTDTQYF.